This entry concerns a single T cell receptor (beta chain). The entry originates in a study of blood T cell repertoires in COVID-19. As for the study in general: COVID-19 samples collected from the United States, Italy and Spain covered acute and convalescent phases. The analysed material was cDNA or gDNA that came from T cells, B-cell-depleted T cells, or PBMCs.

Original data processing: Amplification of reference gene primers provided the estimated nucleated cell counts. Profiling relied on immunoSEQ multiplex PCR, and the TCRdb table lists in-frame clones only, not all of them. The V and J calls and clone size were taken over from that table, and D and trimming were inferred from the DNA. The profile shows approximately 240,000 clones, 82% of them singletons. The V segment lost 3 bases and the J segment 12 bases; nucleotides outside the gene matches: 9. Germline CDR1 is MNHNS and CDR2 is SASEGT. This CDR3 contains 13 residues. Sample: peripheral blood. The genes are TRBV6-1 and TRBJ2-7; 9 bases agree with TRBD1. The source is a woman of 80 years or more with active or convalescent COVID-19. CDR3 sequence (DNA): TGTGCCAGCAGTGAGGTTGTACAGGGGGCCAGGTACTTC. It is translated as CASSEVVQGARYF.